The 17 T cell receptor beta chains below all came from one sample that was sequenced in a study of cytomegalovirus exposure and HLA in healthy donors. Primers included in the PCR were 60 Vbeta and 13 Jbeta primers. Here immunoSEQ multiplex PCR was the method, and the copy in TCRdb shows in-frame clones only, minus some. The table has 150,000 or so clones, about 82% seen once. The sample taken for sequencing was PBMCs. These receptors originate from a female donor in good health and CMV-seronegative.

This chain uses TRBV7-2 with TRBJ1-1; D ambiguous. The CDR3 covers 13 residues. The V gene lost 4 bases and the J gene lost 6 bases, with 12 bases spanning the gap. CDR1 is SGHTA, CDR2 FQGNSA, per germline. The CDR3 nucleotides read TGTGCCAGCAGCTCTCGCCGGGTGGCTGAAGCTTTCTTT. It translates to CASSSRRVAEAFF.

This clone was detected only once. The chain recombines TRBV11-3 with TRBJ2-1; possible D gene TRBD2, 7 bases. V lost 4 bases, J lost 9 bases, and 13 bases lay in between. This CDR3 region has 13 residues. Looked up from germline, CDR1 is SGHNT and CDR2 is YENEEA. CDR3 sequence reads: CASSSGGLGEQFF. The DNA of the CDR3 is TGTGCCAGCAGCTCGGGGGGCTTAGGTGAGCAGTTCTTC.

V usage is TRBV5-1 and J usage is TRBJ1-3, with TRBD1 matching 9 bases. From germline, CDR1 is SGHRS and CDR2 YFSETQ. Unmatched junction bases numbered 3, after V lost 3 bases and J lost 5 bases. The CDR3 length is 14 residues. The CDR3 DNA sequence: TGCGCCAGCAGCTGGGGACAGGGTAGAAACACCATATATTTT. It codes for CASSWGQGRNTIYF. Based on the CDR3 plus reference TRBV5-1 and TRBJ1-3, the full variable domain is KAGVTQTPRYLIKTRGQQVTLSCSPISGHRSVSWYQQTPGQGLQFLFEYFSETQRNKGNFPGRFSGRQFSNSRSEMNVSTLELGDSALYLCASSWGQGRNTIYFGEGSWLTVV.

The rearrangement links TRBV6-5 to TRBJ1-3; tentatively, D is TRBD1 (6 bases). There are 15 residues in the CDR3. The V end was cut by 6 bases, the J end by 3 bases, with 15 bases between. In germline, CDR1 is MNHEY, CDR2 SVGAGI. Here the CDR3 reads CASSLKGVDGNTIYF. CDR3 DNA: TGTGCCAGCAGCCTGAAGGGGGTTGATGGAAACACCATATATTTT.

This chain uses TRBV7-8 with TRBJ2-2; 7 nucleotides line up with TRBD1. The CDR3 has 17 residues. V trimming: 5 bases; J trimming: 0 bases; junction bases outside the gene matches: 9. Per the germline V gene, CDR1 is SGHVS and CDR2 is FQNEAQ. The CDR3 nucleotides read TGTGCCAGCAGCCCACGAACCGGGACAGCGAACACCGGGGAGCTGTTTTTT. As protein: CASSPRTGTANTGELFF.

This clone was recorded a few times. V and J are TRBV6-5 and TRBJ2-5; maybe TRBD1 (6 bases). There are 14 residues in the CDR3. V was pared by 5 bases and J by 5 bases, with 15 bases between. From germline, CDR1 is MNHEY and CDR2 SVGAGI. Here the CDR3 DNA reads TGTGCCAGCAGTGTTGGCAGGGGTTCGGAGACCCAGTACTTC. Protein product: CASSVGRGSETQYF.

About this clone itself: The junction departs from germline at one end; a sequencing error may be responsible. The chain carries TRBV9 and TRBJ2-6; 7 nucleotides agree with TRBD2. The CDR3 consists of 17 residues. Germline V gives CDR1 SGDLS, CDR2 YYNGEE. Written as DNA, the CDR3 is TGTGCCAGCAGCCCGATGGGGGGGTCCTCTGGGGCCAACGGCCTGACTTTC. Encoded protein: CASSPMGGSSGANGLTF.

This chain links TRBV10-3 with TRBJ1-2; 9 nucleotides line up with TRBD1. J lost 5 bases, V lost 7 bases, and 5 bases had no gene match. This CDR3 comprises 13 residues. Germline V gene lookup returns CDR1 ENHRY and CDR2 SYGVKD. For the CDR3, the DNA is TGTGCCATCACGGGGACAGGGAAATATGGCTACACCTTC. Translated, it gives CAITGTGKYGYTF.

The V call is TRBV9, the J call TRBJ2-7; 10 bases fit TRBD2. V dropped 4 bases and J dropped 5; count of bases not matched to a gene: 9. There are 15 residues in the CDR3. Germline V lookup: CDR1 SGDLS, CDR2 YYNGEE. CDR3 residues: CASSIGGLAGDEQYF. In nucleotides, the CDR3 is TGTGCCAGCAGCATAGGGGGGCTAGCGGGGGACGAGCAGTACTTC.

The rearrangement uses TRBV6-5 and TRBJ1-2; tentatively, D is TRBD1 (6 bases). Germline V gene lookup returns CDR1 MNHEY and CDR2 SVGAGI. Trimming left V 3 bases short and J 10 bases short, with 15 bases between. The CDR3 contains 13 residues. Written as DNA, the CDR3 is TGTGCCAGCAGTTATCAGGGGAGTCTTGACTACACCTTC. This gives the protein CASSYQGSLDYTF.

J is TRBJ1-5 and V is TRBV2; 8 positions agree with TRBD1. The CDR3 is 15 amino acids. CDR1 and CDR2 (germline): SNHLY, FYNNEI. Losses at the gene ends were 5 bases for V and 5 bases for J; bases not matched to a gene: 8. CDR3 bases: TGTGCCAGCAGTAACGGACAGGGCGGACATCAGCCCCAGCATTTT. Its translation is CASSNGQGGHQPQHF.

A few counts support this clone. The chain combines TRBV7-2 with TRBJ2-3; D unresolved. There are 15 residues in the CDR3. V lost 3 bases, J lost 0 bases, and 10 bases lay in between. CDR1 and CDR2 (germline): SGHTA, FQGNSA. Here the CDR3 reads CASSFSLSSTDTQYF. The CDR3 nucleotides are TGTGCCAGCAGCTTTAGCTTAAGCAGCACAGATACGCAGTATTTT.

This sequence joins TRBV5-6 and TRBJ2-7; D is possibly TRBD1 (5 bases). Trimming cost V 4 bases and J 8 bases, with 25 bases left between them. CDR1 SGHDT and CDR2 YYEEEE come from the germline V gene. There are 16 residues in the CDR3. CDR3 in amino acids: CASSLLETERWSKQYF. CDR3 nucleotides: TGTGCCAGCAGCCTGCTGGAGACAGAGCGTTGGTCCAAGCAGTACTTC. The full variable domain, with the rest looked up from reference TRBV5-6 and TRBJ2-7, is DAGVTQSPTHLIKTRGQQVTLRCSPKSGHDTVSWYQQALGQGPQFIFQYYEEEERQRGNFPDRFSGHQFPNYSSELNVNALLLGDSALYLCASSLLETERWSKQYFGPGTRLTVT.

The V call is TRBV7-2, the J call TRBJ2-1, with a weak D call TRBD2 (6 bases). CDR1 SGHTA and CDR2 FQGNSA come from the germline V gene. Trimming pared 4 bases from V and 6 bases from J, leaving 25 bases between. This CDR3 region has 18 residues. The CDR3 loop is CASSSPPTGTAGRNEQFF. In DNA, the CDR3 is TGTGCCAGCAGCTCACCACCCACCGGGACGGCGGGGCGCAATGAGCAGTTCTTC.

CDR3 region: CSARKRSVKYF. The CDR3 bases are TGCAGTGCTAGGAAGCGTTCGGTGAAGTATTTT. This rearrangement joins TRBV20-1 to TRBJ2-3; unclear D gene. Trimming took 3 bases from V and 13 from J, leaving 14 bases between them. The CDR3 consists of 11 residues. Germline V gene data show CDR1 as DFQATT and CDR2 as SNEGSKA (reference sequence).

The gene calls are TRBV2 and TRBJ2-1; TRBD1 might be the D (6 bases). Trimming took 5 bases from V and 0 from J, leaving 17 bases between them. The CDR3 consists of 17 residues. Germline V CDR1 and CDR2: SNHLY, FYNNEI. The CDR3 bases are TGTGCCAGCAGTCGTCAGAGGACAGTTAGCTCCTACAATGAGCAGTTCTTC. This sequence encodes CASSRQRTVSSYNEQFF.

This clone has a single count. This chain uses TRBV7-3 with TRBJ2-1, with TRBD1 as a possible D gene (6 bases). V gave up 4 bases and J gave up 11 bases, with 12 bases separating them. CDR3 length equals 12 residues. Germline lookup yields CDR1 SGHTA and CDR2 FQGTGA. CDR3: CASSSPQGKQFF. CDR3 bases: TGTGCCAGCAGCTCCCCCCAGGGGAAGCAGTTCTTC.